These 18 T cell receptor beta chains originate from one sample sequenced in a study of T cell repertoires in urothelial bladder cancer. Only in-frame clones appear in the TCRdb table, and some are missing; sequencing was by immunoSEQ multiplex PCR. The data contain around 6,400 clones, over 70% of them seen just once; the ten biggest clones take up 9.5% to 15%. The sample comprised tumor-infiltrating cells from bladder cancer. These receptors all come from a human donor with urothelial carcinoma.

Written as DNA, the CDR3 is TGTGCCAGCAGGGGGGAGGTAGAGACCCAGTACTTC. This gives the protein CASRGEVETQYF. The chain couples TRBV6-6 to TRBJ2-5, with TRBD2 as a possible D gene (6 bases). Germline lookup yields CDR1 MNHNY and CDR2 SVGAGI (reference sequence). V lost 6 bases and J lost 4, with 9 bases in between. The length of the CDR3 is 12 residues.

Here the CDR3 DNA reads TGCGCCAGCAGCCAAGGAGTGGGACTTTTGAATGAAAAACTGTTTTTT. Its protein is CASSQGVGLLNEKLFF. This rearrangement joins TRBV4-1 to TRBJ1-4; the D gene is possibly TRBD1 (5 bases). This CDR3 is 16 amino acids long. Germline assignment: CDR1 MGHRA and CDR2 YSYEKL. Trimming took 1 base from V and 5 from J, leaving 14 bases between them.

The genes are TRBV5-1 and TRBJ1-1; the D is unclear. Trimming removed 7 bases from V and 4 bases from J, with 14 bases in between. The germline V gene encodes CDR1 SGHRS and CDR2 YFSETQ. This CDR3 is 13 amino acids long. The CDR3 sequence: CASSWGVGTEAFF. DNA of the CDR3: TGCGCCAGCTCCTGGGGTGTGGGCACTGAAGCTTTCTTT.

The V call is TRBV27, the J call TRBJ1-6, with D maybe TRBD1 (5 bases). Germline CDR1 and CDR2: MNHEY and SMNVEV (reference sequence). V lost 3 bases, J lost 7 bases, and 19 bases lay in between. This CDR3 comprises 17 residues. This CDR3 is CASSFYPWERGNSPLHF. The CDR3 DNA is TGTGCCAGCAGTTTCTACCCTTGGGAACGGGGGAATTCACCCCTCCACTTT.

The chain is built from TRBV5-1 and TRBJ1-5; TRBD1 matches 7 bases. This CDR3 is built from 15 residues. In germline, CDR1 is SGHRS, CDR2 YFSETQ. Trimming cost V 4 bases and J 3 bases; bases outside gene matches: 7. DNA of the CDR3: TGCGCCAGCAGCCTCGAGGGGGCAGACAATCAGCCCCAGCATTTT. It encodes CASSLEGADNQPQHF.

The J gene is TRBJ2-3, the V gene TRBV28; 7 bases match TRBD1. J was trimmed by 0 bases and V by 2 bases; bases with no gene match: 8. Germline values: CDR1 MDHEN, CDR2 SYDVKM. The CDR3 totals 17 residues. CDR3 residues: CASSLRTGESSTDTQYF. The CDR3 DNA reads TGTGCCAGCAGTTTAAGGACAGGAGAGTCTAGCACAGATACGCAGTATTTT.

The V and J genes are TRBV7-9 and TRBJ2-3; D perhaps matches TRBD1 (6 bases). The CDR3 has 14 residues. Germline values: CDR1 SEHNR, CDR2 FQNEAQ (reference sequence). With 5 bases removed from V and 2 bases from J, the gap between germline ends came to 11 bases. CDR3: CASSKGGNTDTQYF. The CDR3 DNA sequence: TGTGCCAGCAGCAAAGGGGGAAACACAGATACGCAGTATTTT.

V is TRBV18 and J is TRBJ1-1, with 10 nucleotides matching TRBD1. The CDR3 is made up of 14 amino acids. The V segment lost 3 bases and the J segment 5 bases; nucleotides outside the gene matches: 3. Germline-derived CDR1 and CDR2 are KGHSH and LQKENI. The CDR3 nucleotides are TGTGCCAGCTCACCCTGGGACAGGGGTACTGAAGCTTTCTTT. Translated: CASSPWDRGTEAFF.

By frequency in the sample, this clone is medium-sized. The rearrangement links TRBV5-1 to TRBJ1-2; tentatively, D is TRBD1 (5 bases). Deletions cut 5 bases from V and 2 bases from J, with 10 bases between. This CDR3 spans 13 amino acids. Germline V gives CDR1 SGHRS, CDR2 YFSETQ. CDR3 nucleotides: TGCGCCAGCAGAATGGACACGAACTATGGCTACACCTTC. Translation: CASRMDTNYGYTF.

The V gene is TRBV7-2, the J gene TRBJ1-5, with D hard to call. This CDR3 is 14 amino acids long. The germline V gene has CDR1 SGHTA and CDR2 FQGNSA. Trimming removed 4 bases at V and 4 bases at J, with 11 bases between. The CDR3 protein is CASSSGSPNQPQHF. CDR3 sequence (DNA): TGTGCCAGCAGCTCCGGATCCCCTAATCAGCCCCAGCATTTT.

This clone came up a few times. The chain employs TRBV6-1 and TRBJ1-2; D perhaps matches TRBD1 (5 bases). V lost 7 bases and J lost 8, with 11 bases in between. The CDR3 runs to 11 residues. Germline V gene lookup returns CDR1 MNHNS and CDR2 SASEGT. The CDR3, as DNA: TGTGCCAGCATCAGGGTGGGCGGCTACACCTTC. Protein: CASIRVGGYTF.

CDR3 nucleotides: TGTGCCAGCATTTCCCGTAGGGGGGAGGACTACAATGAGCAGTTCTTC. Encoded protein: CASISRRGEDYNEQFF. The chain is built from TRBV28 and TRBJ2-1; D is perhaps TRBD1 or TRBD2 (6 bases each). The CDR3 loop spans 16 amino acids. The germline gives CDR1 MDHEN, CDR2 SYDVKM. V was shortened by 7 bases and J by 3 bases, with 19 bases between the two germline ends.

V and J are TRBV5-1 and TRBJ2-3, with D possibly being TRBD2 (6 bases). From germline, CDR1 is SGHRS and CDR2 YFSETQ. The CDR3 is 15 residues long. The V end lost 2 bases, the J end lost 2 bases, and 12 bases lay between the germline ends. The DNA of the CDR3 is TGCGCCAGCAGCTTCACGGCGGGGTCCACAGATACGCAGTATTTT. This translates into CASSFTAGSTDTQYF.

This clone was observed a few times. This sample includes further DNA sequences coding for the same CDR3. The V call is TRBV29-1, the J call TRBJ1-1, with a possible D match to TRBD1 (6 bases). This CDR3 is built from 13 residues. The germline V and J ends were trimmed by 7 bases and 0 bases, with 12 bases remaining between them. The germline V gene has CDR1 SQVTM and CDR2 ANQGSEA. CDR3 loop: CSGKQGMNTEAFF. CDR3 bases: TGCAGCGGGAAGCAGGGGATGAACACTGAAGCTTTCTTT.

V gene TRBV7-3 combines with J gene TRBJ2-6; 9 bases map to TRBD1. The CDR3 has 17 amino acids. The junction had 9 bases not matched to a gene; V was cut back by 5 bases and J by 4 bases. Germline CDR1 reads SGHTA; CDR2 reads FQGTGA. CDR3 residues: CASSVTGTGSGANVLTF. The DNA for the CDR3 is TGTGCCAGCAGCGTCACCGGGACAGGGTCGGGGGCCAACGTCCTGACTTTC.

This clone is categorized as medium-sized (0.01 to 0.1%). This chain joins TRBV15 and TRBJ2-7; no clear D gene. CDR1 LNHNV and CDR2 YYDKDF come from the germline V gene (reference sequence). V lost 3 bases and J 0 bases, leaving 6 bases between the germline ends. The CDR3 covers 13 residues. The CDR3 DNA reads as TGTGCCACCAGCAGGGACGCCTCCTACGAGCAGTACTTC. It codes for CATSRDASYEQYF.

The V call is TRBV30, the J call TRBJ2-1, with D perhaps TRBD2 (5 bases). There are 12 residues in the CDR3. Germline V gene data show CDR1 as GTSNPN and CDR2 as SVGIG (reference sequence). Trimming pared 7 bases from V and 7 bases from J, leaving 14 bases between. This CDR3 is CASSIGVNEQFF. The CDR3, as DNA: TGTGCCTCCTCTATCGGGGTTAATGAGCAGTTCTTC.

J is TRBJ2-1 and V is TRBV5-6; the D is unclear. Trimming shortened V by 3 bases and J by 3 bases, and 7 bases separated the two germline ends. The CDR3 runs to 13 residues. The germline V gene encodes CDR1 SGHDT and CDR2 YYEEEE. The CDR3 protein is CASSSLIYNEQFF. CDR3 coding DNA: TGTGCCAGCAGCTCCCTAATCTACAATGAGCAGTTCTTC.